These T cell receptor beta chains were read from a single sample in a study of spatial heterogeneity in lung cancer. Using its own MiXCR run on the 5' RACE reads, TCRdb lists one record per CDR3 protein. Among about 22,000 distinct CDR3 sequences listed, roughly 4.5% were seen once. The sample here was PBMCs, taken at surgery. The source of these receptors is a male donor with early-stage non-small cell lung cancer. Each CDR3 is given with its conserved first and last residue. A D gene is named only where the DNA matches it firmly. Rows may omit the clone size; those that give it use once, few, many or a size class.

D gene,J gene,clone size,V gene,CDR3 DNA,CDR3 protein
-,TRBJ2-7,many,TRBV2,TGTGCCAGCAAGGGAAGCGGTTGGGTTGGGGAGCAGTACTTC,CASKGSGWVGEQYF
TRBD1,TRBJ1-4,many,TRBV6-5,TGTGCCAGCAGTTACTCAGGGGGCGGTGAAAAACTGTTTTTT,CASSYSGGGEKLFF
-,TRBJ1-2,-,TRBV27,TGTGCCAGCAGTTTATTTGGAAGGCCGGGAGGAATTAACTATGGCTACACCTTC,CASSLFGRPGGINYGYTF
-,TRBJ2-2,many,TRBV5-1,TGCGCCAGCAGCTTGCCGGGGGCCGGGGAGCTGTTTTTT,CASSLPGAGELFF
-,TRBJ2-3,many,TRBV7-2,TGTGCCAGCAGCTCGACCCCTCTTAGCACAGATACGCAGTATTTT,CASSSTPLSTDTQYF
TRBD2,TRBJ2-3,few,TRBV9,TGTGCCAGCAGCGTTTGGGCTAGCGGTAGCACAGATACGCAGTATTTT,CASSVWASGSTDTQYF
-,TRBJ2-1,many,TRBV2,TGTGCCAGCAGAGTGGGGGGATACAATGAGCAGTTCTTC,CASRVGGYNEQFF
-,TRBJ2-7,many,TRBV7-8,TGTGCCAGCAGCCCCTCATTCGACGAGCAGTACTTC,CASSPSFDEQYF
-,TRBJ2-7,few,TRBV10-3,TGTGCCATCAGTGAGGTGTCCGGCACCCCCTACGAGCAGTACTTC,CAISEVSGTPYEQYF
-,TRBJ1-6,many,TRBV6-2/TRBV6-3,TGTGCCAGCAGTTCTCGGAGTGGCAATTCACCCCTCCACTTT,CASSSRSGNSPLHF
TRBD1,TRBJ1-4,many,TRBV6-1,TGTGCCAGCAGTGGGACAGGGATGGGAAGGTTCGAAGAAAAGCTGTTTTTT,CASSGTGMGRFEEKLFF
TRBD1,TRBJ2-7,many,TRBV20-1,TGCAGTGCTGTCCGGGACAGGGTCCCCTACGAGCAGTACTTC,CSAVRDRVPYEQYF
TRBD2,TRBJ2-5,many,TRBV20-1,TGCAGTGCTAGGACTAGCGGGAGACGGGAGACCCAGTACTTC,CSARTSGRRETQYF
TRBD1,TRBJ2-7,few,TRBV7-2,TGTGCCAGCAGCTCCCGACAGGGGGGTTCATCGCGGGAGCAGTACTTC,CASSSRQGGSSREQYF
TRBD2,TRBJ2-1,many,TRBV7-2,TGTGCCAGCAGCTTAAGGACTAGCCAATACTACAATGAGCAGTTCTTC,CASSLRTSQYYNEQFF
TRBD1,TRBJ1-5,-,TRBV3-1,TGTGCCAGCAGCCAGGGGACAGGGGATAATCAGCCCCAGCATTTT,CASSQGTGDNQPQHF
TRBD2,TRBJ2-2,many,TRBV3-1,TGTGCCAGCAGCCAAGGAATGGCGGGGGTCGGGGAGCTGTTTTTT,CASSQGMAGVGELFF
TRBD2,TRBJ2-1,many,TRBV30,TGTGCCTGGAGCGCACTAGCGGGGTACAATGAGCAGTTCTTC,CAWSALAGYNEQFF
-,TRBJ2-7,many,TRBV20-1,TGCAGTGCTAAGATGCTCTCCTACGAGCAGTACTTC,CSAKMLSYEQYF
-,TRBJ1-5,many,TRBV3-1,TGTGCCAGCAGCCAATTGTATAGCAATCAGCCCCAGCATTTT,CASSQLYSNQPQHF
-,TRBJ2-1,-,TRBV4-2,TGTGCCAGCAGCCAAGATTTAGCTAGGGAGCAGTTCTTC,CASSQDLAREQFF
-,TRBJ2-1,many,TRBV20-1,TGCAGTGCTAGGACCCCTGCGGGCTCTTTCTTC,CSARTPAGSFF
-,TRBJ2-1,-,TRBV7-2,TGTGCCAGCAGCTTAGAACAGGTTAACAATGAGCAGTTCTTC,CASSLEQVNNEQFF
-,TRBJ1-2,many,TRBV7-2,TGTGCCAGCAGCTTAGAGATAACTAACTATGGCTACACCTTC,CASSLEITNYGYTF
TRBD2,TRBJ2-5,many,TRBV2,TGTGCCAGCGAGACTAGCGGGGGGCCCGGGTCCCAGTACTTC,CASETSGGPGSQYF
-,TRBJ2-1,many,TRBV12-3/TRBV12-4,TGTGCCAGCAGTTTCAGCTCCCAGTGGGATGAGCAGTTCTTC,CASSFSSQWDEQFF
TRBD1,TRBJ1-1,many,TRBV20-1,TGCAGTGTTGCGGACAGGGGGCGCGGTGGCACTGAAGCTTTCTTT,CSVADRGRGGTEAFF
-,TRBJ2-5,many,TRBV7-8,TGTGCCAGCAGCTCTTGGGGGCGATCGCTCTTC,CASSSWGRSLF
TRBD2,TRBJ2-2,-,TRBV9,TGTGCCAGCAGCTGGGCCACTAGCGGGGCTTACACCGGGGAGCTGTTTTTT,CASSWATSGAYTGELFF
-,TRBJ2-3,many,TRBV24-1,TGTGCCACCAGTGATTGGGGAGATACGCAGTATTTT,CATSDWGDTQYF
-,TRBJ2-1,many,TRBV6-5,TGTGCCAGCAGCTCAGAGCCCCATAACTCCTACAATGAGCAGTTCTTC,CASSSEPHNSYNEQFF
-,TRBJ2-7,many,TRBV20-1,TGCAGTGCCCCGTCAGACTACGAGCAGTACTTC,CSAPSDYEQYF
TRBD2,TRBJ2-7,many,TRBV20-1,TGCAGTGCTAGAGTAGCGGGGGACAGATACGAGCAGTACTTC,CSARVAGDRYEQYF
TRBD1,TRBJ1-2,many,TRBV28,TGTGCCAGTGCCTTCAGGGGGAACTATGGCTACACCTTC,CASAFRGNYGYTF
-,TRBJ1-3,many,TRBV6-5,TGTGCCAGCAGTTACTCCCAGGACTTACTCGGAAACACCATATATTTT,CASSYSQDLLGNTIYF
-,TRBJ1-2,many,TRBV28,TGTGCCAGCAGTTCGTTATCTTATGGGGGCTACACCTTC,CASSSLSYGGYTF
-,TRBJ1-2,many,TRBV7-2,TGTGCCAGCAGCTCCGGTTGGATCTATGGCTACACCTTC,CASSSGWIYGYTF
-,TRBJ2-7,many,TRBV20-1,TGCAGTGCTCACCCAGACGGTTTCGAGCAGTACTTC,CSAHPDGFEQYF
TRBD1,TRBJ2-2,many,TRBV12-3/TRBV12-4,TGTGCCAGCAGAGAGGGACAGGGATTTACCGGGGAGCTGTTTTTT,CASREGQGFTGELFF
-,TRBJ2-5,many,TRBV7-8,TGTGCCAGCCGTGGGGGCTCGAGAGAGACCCAGTACTTC,CASRGGSRETQYF